This note documents a single TCR beta chain sequence. The table lists this clonotype with a few counts. Its antigen is unknown. No per-base quality is available; no much larger clone lies one base away. TCR libraries were constructed from 400 to 500 ng RNA using the Immunoverse kit, and molecular barcoded adaptors covering alpha/delta and beta/gamma chains were employed. TCR library preparation used the same RNA that was used for transcriptome sequencing. TCR libraries were sequenced on an Illumina HiSeq 4000 with 2 x 150 cycles. The authors' analysis ran thus. With MiXCR, TCR reads were aligned to human V, D, J and C references and assembled into CDR3 clonotypes, with quality filtering and error correction included. The tcR package in R was used for analysis of clonotype counts and gene usage diversity. For inspection of raw mapping reads, RNA-seq reads were mapped by STAR aligner version 2.5.3a onto GRCh37 of the human genome. IR-seq fastq files were randomly downsampled with Seqtk 1.3 to test the effect of sequencing depth on detected clonotypes. TCRdb reworked the public reads: Q25 trimming with fastp, MiXCR clone assembly, productive beta chains retained. Every distinct CDR3 protein forms one entry, paired with its most common genes and DNA. The authors' filters were not applied to this entry. In this sample the table shows more than 100,000 distinct CDR3 sequences, 10% to 15% of which occur a single time. Jointly, the top ten make up 9.5% to 11% of the sample.

This sample is drawn from a study of read filtering for tumor transcriptome and immune sequencing (dated by TCRdb to the early 2020s). Context from the whole study: The cohort had around 16 male and over 12 female patients with a mean age of about 71 years, ranging from roughly 47 to 85. By revised international staging, eight or nine patients were R-ISS I, under 20 were R-ISS II and over five were R-ISS III. After DNase treatment, whole-transcriptome libraries were prepared using the TruSeq RNA Access Library Prep Kit. Per sample, about 4.05 to 11 million TCR-region mapped reads were obtained with IR-seq, compared with only 85 to 1273 with RNA-seq. Using the same bone marrow samples, the study compared TCR repertoires obtained by targeted immune repertoire sequencing with those obtained by bulk whole-transcriptome sequencing. As a main aim, a read-filtering strategy for immune repertoire data was addressed, with the specific question being whether clonotypes supported by a single read should be removed. General conclusions and limits of the study: In IR-seq, single-read clonotypes were about 81.9% of clonotypes but around 3.2% of total reads; in RNA-seq they were roughly 72% of clonotypes and 35% to 55% of reads. The sorted CD138-negative fraction was not purified T cells but a mixed bone marrow immune population. Compared with RNA-seq, IR-seq captured clonotypes at much higher depth and more reliably, and a smaller IR-seq throughput was enough to identify most shared clonotypes. The correlation between IR-seq and RNA-seq shared clonotype proportions rose when single-read clonotypes were removed.

V and J are truncated by 6 bases and 8 bases respectively, leaving an intervening sequence of 11 bases. Including the terminal cysteine and phenylalanine, the CDR3 comprises 12 residues. Here the CDR3 DNA is all that survives: 36 bases in frame from base 1. From a lookup of the germline V gene (reference sequence), CDR1 and CDR2 are LGHDT and YNNKEL. Bone marrow was sampled from every patient at the time of active disease. Ficoll-Hypaque density gradient centrifugation was used to isolate the bone marrow mononuclear cells. To remove myeloma plasma cells, the cells were labeled with CD138 magnetic microbeads on a MACS separator, and CD138-negative cells were then collected by negative selection. The purity of the isolated cells was checked by flow cytometry with CD138 antibodies on an Attune NxT. Total RNA was extracted using TRIzol reagent and was quantified on a NanoDrop spectrophotometer. For each patient, paired RNA-seq and IR-seq were run on the CD138-negative bone marrow sample from that patient.

Sequencing input: a population of CD138-negative cells sorted from bone marrow. Sample cell subset or site, as interpreted from the label and publication: bone marrow mononuclear cells depleted of CD138+ plasma/myeloma cells by negative magnetic selection. Rearrangement joined TRBV3-1 to TRBJ2-1, with the D gene not confidently named. This TCR came from a donor aged 40 or older with multiple myeloma. The CDR3 region reads CASSRVGDEQFF. Here is the DNA: TGTGCCAGCAGTCGAGTTGGTGATGAGCAGTTCTTC.